This T cell receptor beta chain was profiled in a study of CD8+ T cells in alopecia areata. Overall study findings and caveats: Greater clonality was observed in lesional scalp samples, especially alopecia totalis/universalis, versus normal scalp.

To note about this clone: Antigen: not known.

The authors sorted CD4+ and CD8+ T cells from PBMCs. V trimming: 6 bases; J trimming: 5 bases; junction bases outside the gene matches: 3. CDR1 is KGHSH and CDR2 is LQKENI in the germline V gene. There are 14 residues in the CDR3. cDNA reverse transcribed from extracted RNA served as the sequencing template. Sequenced by immunoSEQ multiplex PCR; TCRdb stores in-frame clones only, minus some. The sample consists of roughly 100,000 clones, approximately 58% of them appearing once. The clonotype originates from a human donor in good health. The genes are TRBV18 and TRBJ1-6; 8 bases agree with TRBD1. Sequences were obtained from CD4+ T cells sorted from blood. The CDR3 sequence is CASSLQGDNSPLHF. As DNA, the CDR3 is TGTGCCAGCTCGCTACAGGGGGATAATTCACCCCTCCACTTT.